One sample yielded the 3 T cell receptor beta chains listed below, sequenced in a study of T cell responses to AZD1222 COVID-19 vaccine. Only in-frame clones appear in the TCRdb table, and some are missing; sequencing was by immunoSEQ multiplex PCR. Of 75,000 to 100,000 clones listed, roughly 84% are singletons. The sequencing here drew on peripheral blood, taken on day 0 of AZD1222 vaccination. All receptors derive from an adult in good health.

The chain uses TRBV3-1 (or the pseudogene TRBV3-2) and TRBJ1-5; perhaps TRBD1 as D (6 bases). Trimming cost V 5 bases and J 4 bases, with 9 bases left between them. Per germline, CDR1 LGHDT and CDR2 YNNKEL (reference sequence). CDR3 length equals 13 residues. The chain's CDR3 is CASSADRNQPQHF. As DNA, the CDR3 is TGTGCCAGCAGCGCGGACAGAAATCAGCCCCAGCATTTT.

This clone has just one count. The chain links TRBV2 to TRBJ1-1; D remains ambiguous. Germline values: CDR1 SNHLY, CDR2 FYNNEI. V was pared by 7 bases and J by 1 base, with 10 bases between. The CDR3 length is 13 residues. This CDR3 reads CASNPGGNTEAFF. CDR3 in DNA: TGTGCCAGCAACCCGGGAGGGAACACTGAAGCTTTCTTT.

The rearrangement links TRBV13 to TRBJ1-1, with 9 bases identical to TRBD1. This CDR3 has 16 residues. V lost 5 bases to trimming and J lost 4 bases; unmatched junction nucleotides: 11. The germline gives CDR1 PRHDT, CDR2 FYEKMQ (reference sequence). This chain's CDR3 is CASSMRDRAWGTEAFF. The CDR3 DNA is TGTGCCAGCAGCATGAGGGACAGGGCTTGGGGCACTGAAGCTTTCTTT.